This TCR beta chain emerged from a study of long-term antiretroviral therapy in people with HIV. The immunoSEQ assay was v3.0, run at survey level. Libraries were prepared by immunoSEQ multiplex PCR; TCRdb keeps only in-frame clonotypes and omits some of them. The sample gives approximately 31,000 clones, 95% to 98% of which show up once; approximately 2.9% is in the top ten. The trim removed 2 bases at V and 2 bases at J, leaving 5 bases unmatched. This CDR3 has 15 amino acids. From germline, CDR1 is SEHNR and CDR2 FQNEAQ (reference sequence). Concerning this clone: Its antigen is unknown.

Broader study findings: No data were available on ART adherence, viral resistance or therapy changes. Repertoire dominance by clones expanded before ART was seen at all time points.

This TCR was sampled from a man younger than 40 with HIV. The rearrangement links TRBV7-9 to TRBJ2-7; 8 nucleotides agree with TRBD1. The source material was unsorted PBMCs, sampled 6.9 years after starting antiretroviral therapy. The CDR3 sequence is CASSLKRTGTYEQYF. DNA of the CDR3: TGTGCCAGCAGCTTAAAAAGGACAGGGACCTACGAGCAGTACTTC.